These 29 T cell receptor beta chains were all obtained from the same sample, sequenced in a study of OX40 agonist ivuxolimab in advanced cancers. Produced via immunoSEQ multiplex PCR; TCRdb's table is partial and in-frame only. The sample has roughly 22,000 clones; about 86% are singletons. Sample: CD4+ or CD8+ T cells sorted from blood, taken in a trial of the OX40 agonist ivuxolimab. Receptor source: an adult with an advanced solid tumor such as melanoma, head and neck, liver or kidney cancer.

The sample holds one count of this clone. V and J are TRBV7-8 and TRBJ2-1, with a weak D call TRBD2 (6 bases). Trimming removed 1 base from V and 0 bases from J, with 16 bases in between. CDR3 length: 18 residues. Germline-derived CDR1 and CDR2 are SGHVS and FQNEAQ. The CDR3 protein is CASSLGSLEGSSYNEQFF. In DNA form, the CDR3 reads TGTGCCAGCAGCTTAGGATCTCTGGAGGGTTCCTCCTACAATGAGCAGTTCTTC.

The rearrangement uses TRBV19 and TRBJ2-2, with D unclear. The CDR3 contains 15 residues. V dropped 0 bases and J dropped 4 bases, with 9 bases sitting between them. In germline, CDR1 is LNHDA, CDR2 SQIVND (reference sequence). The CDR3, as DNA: TGTGCCAGTAGTATAGAGTCACTCCTCACCGGGGAGCTGTTTTTT. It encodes CASSIESLLTGELFF.

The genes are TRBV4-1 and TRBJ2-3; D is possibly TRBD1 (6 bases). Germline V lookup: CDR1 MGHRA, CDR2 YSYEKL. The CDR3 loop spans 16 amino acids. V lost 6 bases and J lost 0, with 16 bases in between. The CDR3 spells CASSHLTGPSTDTQYF. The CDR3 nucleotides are TGCGCCAGCAGTCACTTGACAGGACCGAGCACAGATACGCAGTATTTT.

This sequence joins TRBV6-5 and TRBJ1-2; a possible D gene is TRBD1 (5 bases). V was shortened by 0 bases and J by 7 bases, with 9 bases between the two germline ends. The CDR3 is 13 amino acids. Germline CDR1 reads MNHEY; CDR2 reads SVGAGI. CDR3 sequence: CASSYSQGFGYTF. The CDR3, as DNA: TGTGCCAGCAGTTACTCGCAGGGTTTTGGCTACACCTTC.

CDR3 sequence (DNA): TGTGCCAGCAGCCCCACCGTACATTACCTACGTCCTAATGGCTACACCTTC. This encodes CASSPTVHYLRPNGYTF. This sequence joins TRBV7-2 and TRBJ1-2; D uncertain. Trimming took off 5 bases at V and 6 bases at J, with 25 bases between the two ends. Germline loops: CDR1 SGHTA, CDR2 FQGNSA. The CDR3 runs to 17 residues.

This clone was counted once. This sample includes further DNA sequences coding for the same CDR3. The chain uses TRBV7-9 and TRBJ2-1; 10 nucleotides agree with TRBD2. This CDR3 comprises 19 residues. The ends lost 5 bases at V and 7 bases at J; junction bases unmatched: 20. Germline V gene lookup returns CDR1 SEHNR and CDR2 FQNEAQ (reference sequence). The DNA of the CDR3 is TGTGCCAGCAGCCCCCGTGCTTTTGACTCTAGCGGGAGCTGGAATGAGCAGTTCTTC. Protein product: CASSPRAFDSSGSWNEQFF.

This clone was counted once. The CDR3 DNA reads TGTGCCAGCAGCTATAGCGGGAGCTCCACAGATACGCAGTATTTT. Amino acid sequence: CASSYSGSSTDTQYF. The rearrangement links TRBV7-8 to TRBJ2-3, with 9 bases identical to TRBD2. CDR1 is SGHVS and CDR2 is FQNEAQ in the germline V gene. CDR3 size: 15 residues. The ends lost 4 bases at V and 2 bases at J; junction bases unmatched: 4.

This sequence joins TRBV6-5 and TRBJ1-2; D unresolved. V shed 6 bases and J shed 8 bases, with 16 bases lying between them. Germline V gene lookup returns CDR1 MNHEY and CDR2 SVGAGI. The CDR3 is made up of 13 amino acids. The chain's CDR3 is CASSRTEIRGYTF. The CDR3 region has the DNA TGTGCCAGCAGCCGAACAGAGATACGAGGCTACACCTTC.

CDR3 in DNA: TGTGCCAGCAGCCTGGGACAGGAGTCCTACGAGCAGTACTTC. Residues: CASSLGQESYEQYF. This chain connects TRBV6-5 to TRBJ2-7, with 8 bases identical to TRBD1. Germline assignment: CDR1 MNHEY and CDR2 SVGAGI. V lost 6 bases and J lost 1; bases outside the gene matches: 5. This CDR3 has 14 residues.

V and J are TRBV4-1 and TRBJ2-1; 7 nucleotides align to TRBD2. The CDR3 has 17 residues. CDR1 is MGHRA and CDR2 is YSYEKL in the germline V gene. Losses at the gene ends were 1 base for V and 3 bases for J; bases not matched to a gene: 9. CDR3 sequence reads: CASSQAPPGEGYNEQFF. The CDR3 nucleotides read TGCGCCAGCAGCCAAGCCCCCCCGGGGGAGGGCTACAATGAGCAGTTCTTC.

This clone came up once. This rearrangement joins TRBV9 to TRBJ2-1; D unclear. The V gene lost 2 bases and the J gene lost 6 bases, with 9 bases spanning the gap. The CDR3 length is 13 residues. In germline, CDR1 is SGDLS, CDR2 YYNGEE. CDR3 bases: TGTGCCAGCAGCGTCTCCACAATCAATGAGCAGTTCTTC. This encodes CASSVSTINEQFF.

CDR3 sequence (DNA): TGTGCCAGCAGTTACCCAGGGGGCAGGAACGAGCAGTACTTC. Amino acid sequence: CASSYPGGRNEQYF. The V gene is TRBV6-6, the J gene TRBJ2-7; TRBD1 aligns across 8 bases. Per germline, CDR1 MNHNY and CDR2 SVGAGI (reference sequence). The CDR3 runs 14 residues. V was pared by 2 bases and J by 5 bases, with 5 bases of the junction left unmatched.

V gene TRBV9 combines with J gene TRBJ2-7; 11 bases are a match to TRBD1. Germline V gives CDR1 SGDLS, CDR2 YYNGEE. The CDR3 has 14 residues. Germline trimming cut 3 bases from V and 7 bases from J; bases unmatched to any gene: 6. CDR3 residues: CASSARDRGWEQYF. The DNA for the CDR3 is TGTGCCAGCAGCGCTAGGGACAGGGGGTGGGAGCAGTACTTC. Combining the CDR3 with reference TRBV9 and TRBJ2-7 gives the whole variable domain DSGVTQTPKHLITATGQRVTLRCSPRSGDLSVYWYQQSLDQGLQFLIQYYNGEERAKGNILERFSAQQFPDLHSELNLSSLELGDSALYFCASSARDRGWEQYFGPGTRLTVT.

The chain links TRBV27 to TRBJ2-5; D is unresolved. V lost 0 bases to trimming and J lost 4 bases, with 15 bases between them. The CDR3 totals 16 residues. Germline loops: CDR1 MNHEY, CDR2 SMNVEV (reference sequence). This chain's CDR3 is CASSLSVEVVGETQYF. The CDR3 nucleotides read TGTGCCAGCAGTTTATCAGTAGAGGTTGTTGGAGAGACCCAGTACTTC.

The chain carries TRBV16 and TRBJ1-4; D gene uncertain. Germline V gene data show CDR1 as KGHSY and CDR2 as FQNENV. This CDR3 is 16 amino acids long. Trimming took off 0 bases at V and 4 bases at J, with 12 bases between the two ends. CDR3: CASSQSSTAYNEKLFF. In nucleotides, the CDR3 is TGTGCCAGCAGCCAATCTTCGACCGCCTATAATGAAAAACTGTTTTTT.

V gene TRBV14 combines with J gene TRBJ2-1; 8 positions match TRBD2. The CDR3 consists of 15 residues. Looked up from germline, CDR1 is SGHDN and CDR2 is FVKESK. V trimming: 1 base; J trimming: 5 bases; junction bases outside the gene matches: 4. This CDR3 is CASSQGPSGHNEQFF. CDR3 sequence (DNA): TGTGCCAGCAGCCAAGGTCCTAGCGGGCACAATGAGCAGTTCTTC.

CDR3 coding DNA: TGTGCCAGCAGCTTAGCGCTAGCAGTTGAGCAGTTCTTC. This encodes CASSLALAVEQFF. V is TRBV11-2 and J is TRBJ2-1; tentative D call: TRBD2 (5 bases). CDR3 size: 13 residues. Germline V CDR1 and CDR2: SGHAT, FQNNGV. V shed 1 base and J shed 9 bases, with 10 bases lying between them.

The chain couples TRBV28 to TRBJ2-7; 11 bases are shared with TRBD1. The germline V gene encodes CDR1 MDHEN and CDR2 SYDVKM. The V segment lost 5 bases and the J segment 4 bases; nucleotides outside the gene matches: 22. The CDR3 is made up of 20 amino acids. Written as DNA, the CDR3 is TGTGCCAGCAGTACCCTGCAGGGGACAGGGGGTAGAAGAAGTTGGTACGAGCAGTACTTC. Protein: CASSTLQGTGGRRSWYEQYF.

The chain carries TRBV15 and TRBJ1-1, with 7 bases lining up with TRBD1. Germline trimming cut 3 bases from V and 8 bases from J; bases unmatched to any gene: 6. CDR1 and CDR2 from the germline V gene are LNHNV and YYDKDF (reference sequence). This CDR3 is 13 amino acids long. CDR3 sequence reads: CATSSHEGQEAFF. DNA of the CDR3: TGTGCCACCAGCAGCCACGAGGGACAGGAAGCTTTCTTT.

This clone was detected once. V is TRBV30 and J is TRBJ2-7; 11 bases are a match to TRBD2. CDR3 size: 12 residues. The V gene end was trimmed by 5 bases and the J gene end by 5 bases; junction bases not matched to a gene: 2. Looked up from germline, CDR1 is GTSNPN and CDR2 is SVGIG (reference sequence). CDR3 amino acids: CAWGLAGDEQYF. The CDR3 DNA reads TGTGCCTGGGGACTAGCGGGTGACGAGCAGTACTTC.

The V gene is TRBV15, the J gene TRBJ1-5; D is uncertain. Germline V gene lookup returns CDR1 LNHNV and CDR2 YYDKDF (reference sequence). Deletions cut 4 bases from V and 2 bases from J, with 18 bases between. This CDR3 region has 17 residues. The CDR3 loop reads CATSMQPPRLGNQPQHF. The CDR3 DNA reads TGTGCCACCAGCATGCAACCGCCCCGGCTAGGCAATCAGCCCCAGCATTTT.

Here the CDR3 DNA reads TGTGCCAGCAGCCCAGGGATGATTGGCCCAGATACGCAGTATTTT. The encoded protein is CASSPGMIGPDTQYF. V is TRBV7-3 and J is TRBJ2-3, with D possibly being TRBD1 (5 bases). CDR3 length equals 15 residues. Between the trimmed V and J ends, which lost 5 bases and 4 bases, there was a span of 16 bases. The V gene's germline CDR1 is SGHTA and CDR2 FQGTGA.

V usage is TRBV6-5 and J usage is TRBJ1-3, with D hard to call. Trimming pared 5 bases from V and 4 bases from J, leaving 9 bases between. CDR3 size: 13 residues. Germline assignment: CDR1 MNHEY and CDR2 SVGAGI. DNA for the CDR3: TGTGCCAGCAGTACCCATGGGGGAAACACCATATATTTT. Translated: CASSTHGGNTIYF.

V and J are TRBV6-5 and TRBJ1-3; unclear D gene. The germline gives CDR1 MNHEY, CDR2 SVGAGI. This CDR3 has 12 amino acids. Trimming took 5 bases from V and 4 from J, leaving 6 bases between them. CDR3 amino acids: CASSPRGNTIYF. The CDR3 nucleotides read TGTGCCAGCAGTCCCAGGGGAAACACCATATATTTT.

CDR3 in amino acids: CASSEVETEAFF. CDR3 sequence (DNA): TGTGCCAGCAGTGAAGTTGAGACTGAAGCTTTCTTT. This chain links TRBV28 with TRBJ1-1, with no clear D. The CDR3 runs 12 residues. Per germline, CDR1 MDHEN and CDR2 SYDVKM. V dropped 5 bases and J dropped 5 bases, with 9 bases sitting between them.

Here the CDR3 reads CASSHPKETGSVSSYNEQFF. As DNA, the CDR3 is TGCGCCAGCAGCCACCCCAAAGAGACAGGGTCGGTGAGCTCCTACAATGAGCAGTTCTTC. This rearrangement joins TRBV5-1 to TRBJ2-1; 7 bases line up with TRBD1. This CDR3 spans 20 amino acids. J gave up 0 bases and V 4 bases, and 19 bases lay outside the gene matches. The germline V gene encodes CDR1 SGHRS and CDR2 YFSETQ. The full variable domain, in which reference TRBV5-1 and TRBJ2-1 provide the parts outside the CDR3, is KAGVTQTPRYLIKTRGQQVTLSCSPISGHRSVSWYQQTPGQGLQFLFEYFSETQRNKGNFPGRFSGRQFSNSRSEMNVSTLELGDSALYLCASSHPKETGSVSSYNEQFFGPGTRLTVL.

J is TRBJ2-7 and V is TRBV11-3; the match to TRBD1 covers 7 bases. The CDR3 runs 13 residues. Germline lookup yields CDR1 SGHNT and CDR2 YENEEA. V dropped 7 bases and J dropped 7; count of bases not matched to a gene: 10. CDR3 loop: CASTSADRWEQYF. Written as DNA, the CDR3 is TGTGCCAGCACCTCTGCGGACAGGTGGGAGCAGTACTTC. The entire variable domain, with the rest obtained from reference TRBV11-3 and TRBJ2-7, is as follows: EAGVVQSPRYKIIEKKQPVAFWCNPISGHNTLYWYLQNLGQGPELLIRYENEEAVDDSQLPKDRFSAERLKGVDSTLKIQPAELGDSAVYLCASTSADRWEQYFGPGTRLTVT.

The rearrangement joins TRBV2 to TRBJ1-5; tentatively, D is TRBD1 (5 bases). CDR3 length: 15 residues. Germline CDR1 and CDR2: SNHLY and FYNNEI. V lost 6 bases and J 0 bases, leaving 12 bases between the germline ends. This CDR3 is CASRDGGDSNQPQHF. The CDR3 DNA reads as TGTGCCAGCAGGGATGGGGGGGATAGCAATCAGCCCCAGCATTTT. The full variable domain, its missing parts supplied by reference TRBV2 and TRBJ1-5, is EPEVTQTPSHQVTQMGQEVILRCVPISNHLYFYWYRQILGQKVEFLVSFYNNEISEKSEIFDDQFSVERPDGSNFTLKIRSTKLEDSAMYFCASRDGGDSNQPQHFGDGTRLSIL.

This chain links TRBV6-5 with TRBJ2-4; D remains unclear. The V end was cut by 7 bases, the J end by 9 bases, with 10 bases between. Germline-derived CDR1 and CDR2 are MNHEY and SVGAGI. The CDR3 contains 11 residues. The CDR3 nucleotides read TGTGCCAGCACTTCTACCGGCATTCAGTACTTC. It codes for CASTSTGIQYF.